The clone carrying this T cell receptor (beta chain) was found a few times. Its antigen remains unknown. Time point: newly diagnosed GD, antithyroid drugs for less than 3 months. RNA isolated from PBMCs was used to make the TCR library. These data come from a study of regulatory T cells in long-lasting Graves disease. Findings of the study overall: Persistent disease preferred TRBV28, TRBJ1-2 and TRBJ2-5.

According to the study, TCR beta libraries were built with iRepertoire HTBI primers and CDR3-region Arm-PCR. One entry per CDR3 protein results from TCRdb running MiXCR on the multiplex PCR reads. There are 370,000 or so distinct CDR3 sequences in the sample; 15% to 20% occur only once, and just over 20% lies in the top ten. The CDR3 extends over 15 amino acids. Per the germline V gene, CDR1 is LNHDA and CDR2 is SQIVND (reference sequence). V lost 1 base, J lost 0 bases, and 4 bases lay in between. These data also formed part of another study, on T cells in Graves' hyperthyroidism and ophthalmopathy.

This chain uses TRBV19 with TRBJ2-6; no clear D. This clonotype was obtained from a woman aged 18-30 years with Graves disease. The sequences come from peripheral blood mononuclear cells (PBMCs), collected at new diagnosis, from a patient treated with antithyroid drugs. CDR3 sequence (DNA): TGTGCCAGTAGTATAGGGGACTCTGGGGCCAACGTCCTGACTTTC. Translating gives CASSIGDSGANVLTF.